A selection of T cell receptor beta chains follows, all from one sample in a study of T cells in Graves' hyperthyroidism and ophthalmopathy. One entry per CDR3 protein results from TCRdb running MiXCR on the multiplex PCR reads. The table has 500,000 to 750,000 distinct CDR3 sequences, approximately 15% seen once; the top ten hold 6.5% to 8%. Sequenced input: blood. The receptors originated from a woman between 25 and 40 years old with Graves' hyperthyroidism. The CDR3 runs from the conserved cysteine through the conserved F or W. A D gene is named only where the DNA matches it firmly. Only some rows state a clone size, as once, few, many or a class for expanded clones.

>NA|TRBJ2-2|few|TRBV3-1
CASSQLLAGELFF
TGTGCCAGCAGCCAATTGTTAGCCGGGGAGCTGTTTTTT
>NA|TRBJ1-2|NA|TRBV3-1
CASSQGGAIGYTF
TGTGCCAGCAGCCAAGGGGGGGCTATAGGCTACACCTTC
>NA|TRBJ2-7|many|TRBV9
CASTRDLGTSEQYF
TGTGCCAGCACCAGGGACCTAGGGACCTCCGAGCAGTACTTC
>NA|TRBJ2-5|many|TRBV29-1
CSAEVSGRDTAVLVETQYF
TGCAGCGCCGAGGTATCAGGAAGGGATACTGCGGTACTAGTAGAGACCCAGTACTTC
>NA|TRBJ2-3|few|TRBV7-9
CASSLGTSTFTDTQYF
TGTGCCAGCAGCTTAGGTACTAGCACATTTACAGATACGCAGTATTTT
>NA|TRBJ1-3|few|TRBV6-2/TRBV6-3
CASSQQRTSGNTIYF
TGTGCCAGCAGTCAACAGAGAACTTCTGGAAACACCATATATTTT
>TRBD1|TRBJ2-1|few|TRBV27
CASSSAGTGFHEQFF
TGTGCCAGCAGTTCCGCCGGGACAGGGTTCCATGAGCAGTTCTTC
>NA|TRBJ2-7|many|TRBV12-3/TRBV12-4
CASSDSKNYYEQYF
TGTGCCAGCAGTGACAGTAAGAATTACTACGAGCAGTACTTC
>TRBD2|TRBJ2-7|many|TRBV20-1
CSAGLAGAYEQYF
TGCAGTGCCGGACTAGCGGGAGCCTACGAGCAGTACTTC
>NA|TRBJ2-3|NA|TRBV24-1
CATLDRYTDTQYF
TGTGCCACCCTGGACAGATACACAGATACGCAGTATTTT